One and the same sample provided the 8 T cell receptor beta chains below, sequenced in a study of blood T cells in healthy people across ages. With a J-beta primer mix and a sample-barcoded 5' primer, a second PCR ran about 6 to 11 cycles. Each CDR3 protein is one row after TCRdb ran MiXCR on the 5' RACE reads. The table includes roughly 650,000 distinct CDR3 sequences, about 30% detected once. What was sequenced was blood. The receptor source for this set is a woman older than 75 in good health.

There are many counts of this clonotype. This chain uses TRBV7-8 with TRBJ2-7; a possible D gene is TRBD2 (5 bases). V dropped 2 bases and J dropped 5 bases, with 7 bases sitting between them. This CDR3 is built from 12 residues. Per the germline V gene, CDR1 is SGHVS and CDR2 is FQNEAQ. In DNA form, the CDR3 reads TGTGCCAGCAGCTTATGGACTGACGAGCAGTACTTC. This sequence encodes CASSLWTDEQYF.

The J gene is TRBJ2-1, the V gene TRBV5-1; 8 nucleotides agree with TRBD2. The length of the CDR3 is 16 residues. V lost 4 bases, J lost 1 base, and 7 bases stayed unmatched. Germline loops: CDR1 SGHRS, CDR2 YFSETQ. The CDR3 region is CASSTRAGDSYNEQFF. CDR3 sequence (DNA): TGCGCCAGCAGCACTAGAGCGGGAGATTCCTACAATGAGCAGTTCTTC.

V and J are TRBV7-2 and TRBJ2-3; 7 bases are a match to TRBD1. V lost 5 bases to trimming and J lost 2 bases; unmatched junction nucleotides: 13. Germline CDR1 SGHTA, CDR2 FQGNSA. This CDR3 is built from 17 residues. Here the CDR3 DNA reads TGTGCCAGCAGCAACCTACCGGGACAGCGACACACAGATACGCAGTATTTT. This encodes CASSNLPGQRHTDTQYF.

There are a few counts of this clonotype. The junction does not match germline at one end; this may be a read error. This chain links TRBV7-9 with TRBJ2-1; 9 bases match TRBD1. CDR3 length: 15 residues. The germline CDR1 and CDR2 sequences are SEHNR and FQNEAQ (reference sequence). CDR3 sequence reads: CASSLTGGGQNEQFF. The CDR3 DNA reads TGTGCCAGCAGCCTGACAGGGGGAGGGCAGAATGAGCAGTTTTTC.

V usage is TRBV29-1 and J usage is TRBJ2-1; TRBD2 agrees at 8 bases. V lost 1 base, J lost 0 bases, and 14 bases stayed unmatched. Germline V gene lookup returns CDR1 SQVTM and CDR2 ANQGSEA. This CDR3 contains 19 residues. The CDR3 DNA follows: TGCAGCGTTGAAGGGGGGCCACTAGCGGAGGGGAGCTCCTACAATGAGCAGTTCTTC. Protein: CSVEGGPLAEGSSYNEQFF.

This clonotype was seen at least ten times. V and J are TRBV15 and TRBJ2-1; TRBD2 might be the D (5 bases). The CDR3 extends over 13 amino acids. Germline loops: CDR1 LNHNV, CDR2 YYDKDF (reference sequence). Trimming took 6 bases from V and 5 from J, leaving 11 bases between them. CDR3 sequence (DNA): TGTGCCACCAGACCGAACGGGGACAATGAGCAGTTCTTC. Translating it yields CATRPNGDNEQFF.

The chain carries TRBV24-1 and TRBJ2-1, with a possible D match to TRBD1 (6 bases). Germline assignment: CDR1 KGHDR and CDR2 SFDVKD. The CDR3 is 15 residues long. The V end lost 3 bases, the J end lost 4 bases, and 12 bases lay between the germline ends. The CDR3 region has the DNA TGTGCCACCAGTGATAGAAGAACAGGGTACAATGAGCAGTTCTTC. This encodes CATSDRRTGYNEQFF.

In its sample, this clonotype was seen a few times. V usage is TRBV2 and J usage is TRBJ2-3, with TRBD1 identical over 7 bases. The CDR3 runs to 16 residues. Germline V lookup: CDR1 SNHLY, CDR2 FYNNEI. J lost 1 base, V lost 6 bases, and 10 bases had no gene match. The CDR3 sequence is CASSARQGMGTDTQYF. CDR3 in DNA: TGTGCCAGCAGCGCACGACAGGGCATGGGCACAGATACGCAGTATTTT.